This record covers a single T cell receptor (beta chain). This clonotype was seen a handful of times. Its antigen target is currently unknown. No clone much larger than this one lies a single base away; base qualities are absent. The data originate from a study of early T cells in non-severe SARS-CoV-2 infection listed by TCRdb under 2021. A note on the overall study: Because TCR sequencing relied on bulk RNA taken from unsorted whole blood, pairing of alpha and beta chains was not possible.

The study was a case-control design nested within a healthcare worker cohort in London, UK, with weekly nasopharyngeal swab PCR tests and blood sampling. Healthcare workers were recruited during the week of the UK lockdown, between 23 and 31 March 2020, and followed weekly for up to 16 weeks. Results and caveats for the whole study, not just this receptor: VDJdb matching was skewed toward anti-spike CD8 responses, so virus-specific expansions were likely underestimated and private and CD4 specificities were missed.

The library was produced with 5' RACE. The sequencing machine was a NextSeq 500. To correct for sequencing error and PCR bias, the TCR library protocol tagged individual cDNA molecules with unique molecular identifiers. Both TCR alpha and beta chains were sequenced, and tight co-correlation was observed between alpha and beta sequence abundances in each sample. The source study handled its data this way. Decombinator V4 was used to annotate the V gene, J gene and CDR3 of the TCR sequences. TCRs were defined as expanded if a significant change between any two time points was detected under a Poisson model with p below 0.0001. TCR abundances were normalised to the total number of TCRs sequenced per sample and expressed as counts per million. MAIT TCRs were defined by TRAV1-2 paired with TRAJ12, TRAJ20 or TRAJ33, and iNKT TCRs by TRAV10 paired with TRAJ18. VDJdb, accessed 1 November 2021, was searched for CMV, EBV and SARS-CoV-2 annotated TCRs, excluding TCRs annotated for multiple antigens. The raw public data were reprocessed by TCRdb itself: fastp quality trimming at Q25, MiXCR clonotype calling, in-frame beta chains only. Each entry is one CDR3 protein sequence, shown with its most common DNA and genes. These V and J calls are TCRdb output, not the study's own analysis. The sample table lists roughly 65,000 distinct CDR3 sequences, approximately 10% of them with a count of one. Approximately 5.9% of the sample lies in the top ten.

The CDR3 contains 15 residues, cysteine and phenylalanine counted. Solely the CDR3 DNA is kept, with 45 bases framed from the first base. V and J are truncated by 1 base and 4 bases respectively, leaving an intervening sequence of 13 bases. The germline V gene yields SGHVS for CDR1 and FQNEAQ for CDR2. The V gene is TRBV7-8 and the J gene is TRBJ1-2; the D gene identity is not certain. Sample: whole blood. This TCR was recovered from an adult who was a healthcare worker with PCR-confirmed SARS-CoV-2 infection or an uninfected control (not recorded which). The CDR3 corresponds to CASSLGGGRAYGYTF. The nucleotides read TGTGCCAGCAGCTTAGGCGGTGGCAGAGCCTATGGCTACACCTTC.